These 28 T cell receptor beta chains came from one sample sequenced in a study of human T cells and chemical hapten exposure. TCRdb re-called the RACE reads through MiXCR, storing one row per CDR3 protein. The sample shows more than 75,000 distinct CDR3 sequences, roughly a tenth of them seen only once. Time point: pre-sensitization, week 0. The sample's treatment: therapeutic diphenylcyclopropenone sensitization with weekly scalp DPC. Material: whole blood, obtained in connection with sensitization to the hapten diphenylcyclopropenone (DPC). These receptor sequences come from a middle-aged woman with alopecia areata. Some clones in this sample may be carry-over from other donors' samples.

This clonotype has a count of ten or more. The chain uses TRBV19 and TRBJ2-3, with 8 bases aligning to TRBD2. The CDR3 covers 14 residues. With V trimmed by 6 bases and J by 5 bases, 7 bases remained unmatched. Germline CDR1 is LNHDA and CDR2 is SQIVND (reference sequence). The CDR3 protein is CASSDRGGGDTQYF. Written as DNA, the CDR3 is TGTGCCAGTAGCGATCGGGGGGGCGGAGATACGCAGTATTTT.

This chain joins TRBV6-1 and TRBJ2-7; tentative D call: TRBD2 (6 bases). V lost 8 bases and J lost 2, with 16 bases in between. The germline CDR1 and CDR2 sequences are MNHNS and SASEGT. CDR3 length equals 14 residues. The CDR3 nucleotides are TGTGCCAGCGCCGCGATGGGCGGGACCTACGAGCAGTACTTC. Its protein is CASAAMGGTYEQYF.

This clonotype has only a few counts. The chain uses TRBV29-1 and TRBJ1-6, with TRBD1 matching over 7 bases. Germline V gene lookup returns CDR1 SQVTM and CDR2 ANQGSEA. This CDR3 region has 13 residues. V was clipped by 7 bases and J by 6 bases; unmatched bases: 6. The CDR3 bases are TGCAGCGCAGGGGGTTCGGGTAATTCACCCCTCCACTTT. Amino acid sequence: CSAGGSGNSPLHF.

This clonotype was detected only a few times. The rearrangement links TRBV5-1 to TRBJ2-5, with D perhaps assigned TRBD1 or TRBD2 (5 bases each). Germline CDR1 SGHRS, CDR2 YFSETQ. The CDR3 extends over 15 amino acids. The V end lost 0 bases, the J end lost 4 bases, and 13 bases lay between the germline ends. Here the CDR3 reads CASSLAGTAGETQYF. The CDR3 bases are TGCGCCAGCAGCTTGGCGGGGACCGCGGGAGAGACCCAGTACTTC.

The sample holds many counts of this clonotype. The chain couples TRBV5-1 to TRBJ2-1; 7 bases line up with TRBD1. Trimming at V came to 3 bases and at J to 1 base, leaving 4 bases not matched to a gene. Per the germline V gene, CDR1 is SGHRS and CDR2 is YFSETQ. This CDR3 has 15 amino acids. CDR3: CASSSGQLSYNEQFF. CDR3 coding DNA: TGCGCCAGCAGCTCGGGACAGTTATCCTACAATGAGCAGTTCTTC.

This clonotype was detected only a few times. The rearrangement links TRBV5-1 to TRBJ2-1, with D perhaps TRBD2 (5 bases). The CDR3 is 15 residues long. Germline V gene data show CDR1 as SGHRS and CDR2 as YFSETQ. Trimming removed 4 bases from V and 4 bases from J, with 15 bases in between. CDR3 DNA sequence: TGCGCCAGCAGCCCGGATAGCGCAGATTACAATGAGCAGTTCTTC. It yields the protein CASSPDSADYNEQFF. Together with reference TRBV5-1 and TRBJ2-1, the CDR3 gives the full variable domain: KAGVTQTPRYLIKTRGQQVTLSCSPISGHRSVSWYQQTPGQGLQFLFEYFSETQRNKGNFPGRFSGRQFSNSRSEMNVSTLELGDSALYLCASSPDSADYNEQFFGPGTRLTVL.

This clonotype showed up many times. The rearrangement uses TRBV19 and TRBJ2-3; tentative D call: TRBD2 (6 bases). V lost 5 bases and J 4 bases, leaving 19 bases between the germline ends. CDR1 and CDR2 (germline): LNHDA, SQIVND (reference sequence). There are 16 residues in the CDR3. CDR3 sequence (DNA): TGTGCCAGTAGTCTCGGTCGCGGGGCGTCCCCAGATACGCAGTATTTT. As protein: CASSLGRGASPDTQYF.

Turning to this clonotype: One base away lies a much larger clone, so this may be a sequencing read error. V and J are TRBV5-1 and TRBJ2-3; 10 nucleotides agree with TRBD1. Germline V gene sequence: CDR1 SGHRS, CDR2 YFSETQ. This CDR3 is built from 14 residues. CDR3 nucleotide sequence: TGCGCCAGTCAGACAGGGGGCATAGGAGATACGCTGTATTTT. It codes for CASQTGGIGDTLYF.

V gene TRBV1 combines with J gene TRBJ2-7; TRBD1 is taken as the D call from the table, unchecked against the DNA. TRBV1 is assigned pseudogene status. There are 16 residues in the CDR3. The DNA of the CDR3 is TGCACCAGCAGCCGCCCCCCAGGACAGGGAACTCGCGAGCAGTACTTC. It translates to CTSSRPPGQGTREQYF.

The chain recombines TRBV20-1 with TRBJ1-1, with TRBD1 as a possible D gene (6 bases). The germline CDR1 and CDR2 sequences are DFQATT and SNEGSKA (reference sequence). Deletions cut 6 bases from V and 5 bases from J, with 16 bases between. The CDR3 sequence is 13 residues long. The CDR3 loop reads CSAIRAGTTEAFF. The CDR3 region has the DNA TGCAGTGCAATTCGAGCGGGGACAACTGAAGCTTTCTTT.

This clonotype came up many times. V usage is TRBV11-2 and J usage is TRBJ1-1; D is possibly TRBD1 (6 bases). This CDR3 spans 13 amino acids. The germline V gene has CDR1 SGHAT and CDR2 FQNNGV. Trimming stripped 4 bases from V and 4 bases from J, with 10 bases between. The CDR3 DNA follows: TGTGCCAGCAGCTACAGGGAAGGCACTGAAGCTTTCTTT. This translates into CASSYREGTEAFF.

V is TRBV7-2 and J is TRBJ2-3; 8 bases map to TRBD1. Trimming took 3 bases from V and 1 from J; bases not matched to a gene: 6. CDR3 length: 16 amino acids. Germline assignment: CDR1 SGHTA and CDR2 FQGNSA. CDR3 DNA sequence: TGTGCCAGCAGCTTCCTCCCGGGACAGGGCACAGATACGCAGTATTTT. This gives the protein CASSFLPGQGTDTQYF.

This chain connects TRBV2 to TRBJ2-5; 12 nucleotides match TRBD2. The ends lost 6 bases at V and 2 bases at J; junction bases unmatched: 7. The CDR3 length is 16 residues. Germline V gives CDR1 SNHLY, CDR2 FYNNEI. The chain's CDR3 is CASRVLAGGPQETQYF. Written as DNA, the CDR3 is TGTGCCAGCAGGGTACTAGCGGGGGGCCCACAAGAGACCCAGTACTTC.

This clonotype was seen many times. V usage is TRBV7-9 and J usage is TRBJ2-3; 7 nucleotides match TRBD1. In germline, CDR1 is SEHNR, CDR2 FQNEAQ (reference sequence). J was trimmed by 5 bases and V by 5 bases; bases with no gene match: 7. The CDR3 extends over 14 amino acids. DNA of the CDR3: TGTGCCAGCAGCCCGGCACAGGGGATAGATACGCAGTATTTT. Encoded protein: CASSPAQGIDTQYF.

Many counts were recorded for this clonotype. The chain employs TRBV27 and TRBJ1-2, with a possible D match to TRBD1 (5 bases). CDR1 MNHEY and CDR2 SMNVEV come from the germline V gene (reference sequence). The CDR3 is made up of 17 amino acids. V gave up 6 bases and J gave up 0 bases, with 20 bases separating them. This CDR3 reads CASSPRTGTGTNYGYTF. In DNA form, the CDR3 reads TGTGCCAGCAGCCCCCGAACCGGGACGGGAACTAACTATGGCTACACCTTC.

This chain connects TRBV6-5 to TRBJ1-1; D is unclear. The V end lost 0 bases, the J end lost 3 bases, and 11 bases lay between the germline ends. The CDR3 is 15 amino acids. CDR1 and CDR2 (germline): MNHEY, SVGAGI. The CDR3 nucleotides are TGTGCCAGCAGTTACTCAGAAGCTCTCCACACTGAAGCTTTCTTT. Protein sequence: CASSYSEALHTEAFF.

This clonotype was detected only a few times. The chain links TRBV2 to TRBJ2-5, with TRBD1 matching over 7 bases. Germline CDR1 SNHLY, CDR2 FYNNEI. J was trimmed by 5 bases and V by 8 bases; bases with no gene match: 14. The CDR3 runs 15 residues. The chain's CDR3 is CASRISRGPEETQYF. As DNA, the CDR3 is TGTGCCAGCCGCATCTCTAGGGGGCCGGAGGAGACCCAGTACTTC.

CDR3 protein: CASSIGNGNEKLFF. In nucleotides, the CDR3 is TGTGCCAGTAGTATAGGTAACGGGAATGAAAAACTGTTTTTT. The chain combines TRBV19 with TRBJ1-4; D call uncertain. This CDR3 has 14 residues. Trimming removed 1 base at V and 5 bases at J, with 8 bases between. The germline gives CDR1 LNHDA, CDR2 SQIVND (reference sequence).

The chain uses TRBV2 and TRBJ2-5; 12 bases are shared with TRBD1. Germline CDR1 SNHLY, CDR2 FYNNEI. V was pared by 7 bases and J by 8 bases, with 11 bases of the junction left unmatched. CDR3 size: 15 residues. CDR3 amino acids: CASNASPGQGATQYF. For the CDR3, the DNA is TGTGCCAGCAATGCTTCGCCGGGACAGGGGGCTACCCAGTACTTC.

On this clonotype: A much larger clone sits a single nucleotide away, making a read error possible. In this CDR3 the conserved last residue, phenylalanine or tryptophan, is missing, so a read error is likely. The chain is built from TRBV18 and TRBJ2-7; 10 bases agree with TRBD1. V shed 5 bases and J 3 bases; nucleotides not matched to a gene: 4. CDR1 and CDR2 (germline): KGHSH, LQKENI. CDR3 length equals 14 residues. Written as DNA, the CDR3 is TGTGCCAGCTCAGCCCGGACAGGGGGCTACGAGCAGTACCTC. Its protein is CASSARTGGYEQYL.

In its sample, this clonotype was seen many times. The V gene is TRBV7-6, the J gene TRBJ1-6; D uncertain. Germline CDR1 reads SGHVS; CDR2 reads FNYEAQ. Between the trimmed V and J ends, which lost 6 bases and 7 bases, there was a span of 13 bases. The CDR3 loop spans 14 amino acids. CDR3 bases: TGTGCCAGCAGGGACCCCGGCGGGAATTCACCCCTCCACTTT. As protein: CASRDPGGNSPLHF.

This clonotype was observed a handful of times. The chain joins TRBV7-2 to TRBJ2-4; tentatively, D is TRBD1 or TRBD2 (5 bases each). This CDR3 region has 17 residues. Trimming stripped 5 bases from V and 0 bases from J, with 17 bases between. The germline V gene encodes CDR1 SGHTA and CDR2 FQGNSA. Here the CDR3 reads CASSLQAGNEAKNIQYF. CDR3 sequence (DNA): TGTGCCAGCAGCCTACAGGCCGGGAACGAAGCCAAAAACATTCAGTACTTC.

This clonotype has only a few counts. The chain couples TRBV6-2 or TRBV6-3 to TRBJ2-1, with 10 nucleotides matching TRBD2. CDR1 is MNHEY and CDR2 is SVGEGT in the germline V gene. V shed 4 bases and J 4 bases; nucleotides not matched to a gene: 7. The CDR3 length is 16 residues. The CDR3 loop reads CASSFLAGAPYNEQFF. For the CDR3, the DNA is TGTGCCAGCAGTTTTCTAGCGGGAGCACCTTACAATGAGCAGTTCTTC.

The V gene is TRBV7-9, the J gene TRBJ1-5; 7 bases are shared with TRBD1. The CDR3 has 14 amino acids. The germline V gene encodes CDR1 SEHNR and CDR2 FQNEAQ (reference sequence). V shed 6 bases, J shed 6 bases, and the junction held 8 bases outside the gene matches. In DNA form, the CDR3 reads TGTGCCAGCAGTACGACAGGGCAAAGTCAGCCCCAGCATTTT. It specifies CASSTTGQSQPQHF.

The chain couples TRBV4-3 to TRBJ1-1, with 7 nucleotides matching TRBD1. J lost 1 base, V lost 2 bases, and 7 bases had no gene match. The CDR3 has 16 residues. CDR1 is LGHNA, CDR2 YSLEER, per germline. The CDR3 region is CASSQIAGTANTEAFF. The CDR3 DNA is TGCGCCAGCAGCCAAATCGCCGGGACAGCGAACACTGAAGCTTTCTTT.

Concerning this clonotype itself: A much larger clone differs from this one at a single base, so this may be a read error. The gene calls are TRBV24-1 and TRBJ2-7; 8 nucleotides match TRBD1. Gene TRBJ2-1 matches the end of the DNA better, so the J call may be wrong. The CDR3 sequence is 14 residues long. Per the germline V gene, CDR1 is KGHDR and CDR2 is SFDVKD. CDR3 amino acids: CATSDSDREGEQFF. Here the CDR3 DNA reads TGTGCCACCAGTGATTCGGACAGGGAAGGCGAGCAGTTCTTC.

V is TRBV6-2 or TRBV6-3 and J is TRBJ2-5, with a possible D match to TRBD2 (6 bases). Trimming took off 9 bases at V and 3 bases at J, with 26 bases between the two ends. Germline assignment: CDR1 MNHEY and CDR2 SVGEGT. The length of the CDR3 is 17 residues. CDR3 residues: CASTLQGTLHSKETQYF. CDR3 nucleotide sequence: TGTGCCAGTACCTTACAAGGGACTCTACATTCAAAAGAGACCCAGTACTTC.

This clonotype showed up just a few times. The rearrangement links TRBV20-1 to TRBJ2-3; unclear D gene. CDR1 is DFQATT, CDR2 SNEGSKA, per germline (reference sequence). The CDR3 is 15 residues long. Trimming left V 4 bases short and J 2 bases short, with 16 bases between. Here the CDR3 DNA reads TGCAGTGCTACTGATCCCTTCTTCCACACAGATACGCAGTATTTT. Translating gives CSATDPFFHTDTQYF.